Shown below are 10 T cell receptor beta chains from a single sample sequenced in a study of T cell repertoires in cytomegalovirus infection (dated 2019 in TCRdb). Sequencing took place on an Illumina HiSeq 1500. Clones were called with MiXCR by TCRdb after fastp trimmed the public reads at Q25, and only in-frame beta chains were retained. Every entry covers one CDR3 protein and lists the most common genes and DNA from its rows. The sample table holds 270,000 or so distinct CDR3 sequences, of which about a sixth were seen once. The ten largest account for about half of the sample. The sequencing sample was made of CD8+ T cells from PBMCs. Every receptor here comes from a human donor in good health (CMV status not recorded). Some clones in this sample may be carry-over from other donors' samples.

This clonotype was seen only a few times. The J gene is TRBJ1-2, the V gene TRBV10-3; the D is unclear. This CDR3 region has 15 residues. Germline CDR1 is ENHRY and CDR2 is SYGVKD. Trimming removed 2 bases at V and 5 bases at J, with 15 bases between. CDR3 bases: TGTGCCATCAGTGAGACGAGCGGTGGCCCATATGGCTACACCTTC. It is translated as CAISETSGGPYGYTF.

V is TRBV11-2 and J is TRBJ2-7; D may match TRBD1 or TRBD2 (5 bases each). Between the trimmed V and J ends, which lost 4 bases and 3 bases, there was a span of 16 bases. The CDR3 runs to 15 residues. Germline values: CDR1 SGHAT, CDR2 FQNNGV. CDR3 sequence: CASSSSLGPNYEQYF. CDR3 in DNA: TGTGCCAGCAGCTCCTCCCTGGGACCGAACTACGAGCAGTACTTC.

This clonotype was detected many times. V is TRBV12-3 or TRBV12-4 and J is TRBJ2-1; TRBD2 is a possible D gene (6 bases). Trimming removed 3 bases at V and 4 bases at J, with 10 bases between. CDR3 length: 14 residues. CDR3 sequence (DNA): TGTGCCAGCAGTTTTGGACGGGGGTACAATGAGCAGTTCTTC. Translating it yields CASSFGRGYNEQFF.

This clonotype occurred many times. CDR3 protein: CASSLDLGGALYEQYF. Here the CDR3 DNA reads TGTGCCAGCAGCCTAGACCTGGGCGGGGCGCTTTACGAGCAGTACTTC. The gene calls are TRBV7-2 and TRBJ2-7; D possibly corresponds to TRBD2 (6 bases). Trimming left V 5 bases short and J 4 bases short, with 21 bases between. The CDR3 is 16 amino acids. Germline values: CDR1 SGHTA, CDR2 FQGNSA.

The chain combines TRBV28 with TRBJ1-2, with unresolved D. Germline values: CDR1 MDHEN, CDR2 SYDVKM. The length of the CDR3 is 15 residues. V dropped 8 bases and J dropped 8 bases, with 24 bases sitting between them. Here the CDR3 reads CASWVWGDFHTGYTF. The CDR3 DNA reads as TGTGCCAGCTGGGTTTGGGGAGATTTTCATACGGGCTACACCTTC.

To note about this clonotype: A read error may be the cause here, since a much bigger clone is one base away. The CDR3 does not end in the conserved phenylalanine or tryptophan, so this is likely a read error. The rearrangement links TRBV11-3 to TRBJ2-2; D not certain. Germline lookup yields CDR1 SGHNT and CDR2 YENEEA. The CDR3 is 14 amino acids. V lost 4 bases and J 4 bases, leaving 10 bases between the germline ends. The CDR3 DNA sequence: TGTGCCAGCAGCTCGCAGTCAGCCACCGGGGAGCTGTTTTTA. Residues: CASSSQSATGELFL.

This clonotype has a count of ten or more. The V and J genes are TRBV7-2 and TRBJ2-7, with no clear D. Germline assignment: CDR1 SGHTA and CDR2 FQGNSA. V was cut by 4 bases and J by 3 bases, with 7 bases left in between. The CDR3 loop spans 12 amino acids. CDR3 coding DNA: TGTGCCAGCAGCTCCCCCTTCTACGAGCAGTACTTC. This encodes CASSSPFYEQYF.

At least ten counts were recorded for this clonotype. The gene calls are TRBV19 and TRBJ2-7; D possibly uses TRBD1 or TRBD2 (5 bases each). V lost 0 bases, J lost 1 base, and 13 bases lay in between. This CDR3 spans 16 amino acids. Germline V gene sequence: CDR1 LNHDA, CDR2 SQIVND (reference sequence). The CDR3 bases are TGTGCCAGTAGTATAGACGAACCGGGACGGTCCTACGAGCAGTACTTC. Translation: CASSIDEPGRSYEQYF.

This clonotype was detected ten times or more. The rearrangement uses TRBV7-3 and TRBJ2-7, with 9 bases aligning to TRBD1. After removal of 6 bases from V and 4 bases from J, the junction contained 10 bases not matched to a gene. The length of the CDR3 is 15 residues. CDR1 and CDR2 (germline): SGHTA, FQGTGA. The CDR3 here is CASSYLRDRVYEQYF. Here the CDR3 DNA reads TGTGCCAGCAGTTACCTGCGGGACAGGGTATACGAGCAGTACTTC.

This clonotype was detected ten times or more. This chain links TRBV7-2 with TRBJ2-7, with TRBD1 matching over 7 bases. The CDR3 covers 16 residues. Germline CDR1 SGHTA, CDR2 FQGNSA. V trimming: 6 bases; J trimming: 2 bases; junction bases outside the gene matches: 13. The chain's CDR3 is CASSPTTEGTAYEQYF. Here the CDR3 DNA reads TGTGCCAGCAGTCCGACCACAGAGGGGACAGCCTACGAGCAGTACTTC. The full variable domain, its missing parts supplied by reference TRBV7-2 and TRBJ2-7, is GAGVSQSPSNKVTEKGKDVELRCDPISGHTALYWYRQSLGQGLEFLIYFQGNSAPDKSGLPSDRFSAERTGGSVSTLTIQRTQQEDSAVYLCASSPTTEGTAYEQYFGPGTRLTVT.